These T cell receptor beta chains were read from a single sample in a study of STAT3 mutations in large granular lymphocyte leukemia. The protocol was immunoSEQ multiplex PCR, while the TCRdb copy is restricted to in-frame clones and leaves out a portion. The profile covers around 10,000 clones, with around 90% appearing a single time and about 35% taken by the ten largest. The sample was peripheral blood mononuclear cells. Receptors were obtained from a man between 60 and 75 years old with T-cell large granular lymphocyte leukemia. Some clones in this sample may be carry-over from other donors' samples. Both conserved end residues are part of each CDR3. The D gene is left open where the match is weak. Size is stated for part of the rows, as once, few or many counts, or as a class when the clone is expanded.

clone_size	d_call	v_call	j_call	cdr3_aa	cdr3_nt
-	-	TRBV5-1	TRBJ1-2	CASSPFEGVYYGYTF	TGCGCCAGCAGCCCCTTCGAGGGGGTTTACTATGGCTACACCTTC
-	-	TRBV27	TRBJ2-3	CASSLRSSRRTDTQYF	TGTGCCAGCAGTTTGAGGTCTAGCAGACGCACAGATACGCAGTATTTT
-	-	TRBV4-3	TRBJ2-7	CASSQDGDTTSYEQYF	TGCGCCAGCAGCCAAGATGGAGACACTACCTCCTACGAGCAGTACTTC
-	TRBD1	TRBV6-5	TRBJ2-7	CASSYLDRGLYEQYF	TGTGCCAGCAGTTACCTGGACAGGGGCCTGTACGAGCAGTACTTC
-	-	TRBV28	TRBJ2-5	CASSRRLGGPQETQYF	TGTGCCAGCAGTCGCCGACTGGGCGGACCCCAAGAGACCCAGTACTTC
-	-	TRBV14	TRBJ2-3	CASSRYRGDTQYF	TGTGCCAGCAGCCGTTACCGGGGCGATACGCAGTATTTT
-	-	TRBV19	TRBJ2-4	CASSIRGANEDIQYF	TGTGCCAGTAGTATAAGGGGCGCCAACGAGGACATTCAGTACTTC
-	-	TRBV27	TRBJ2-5	CASSPPGLLRGQETQYF	TGTGCCAGCAGTCCTCCGGGACTACTAAGGGGGCAAGAGACCCAGTACTTC
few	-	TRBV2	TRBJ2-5	CASSARRGETQYF	TGTGCCAGCAGTGCCCGTCGTGGGGAGACCCAGTACTTC
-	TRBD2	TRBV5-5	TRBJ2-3	CASSLASGRGADTQYF	TGTGCCAGCAGCTTGGCTAGCGGGAGGGGGGCAGATACGCAGTATTTT
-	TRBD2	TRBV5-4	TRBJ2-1	CASSLADLGLTNYNEQFF	TGTGCCAGCAGCTTGGCCGACCTGGGACTAACTAATTACAATGAGCAGTTCTTC
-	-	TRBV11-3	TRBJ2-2	CASSSLGVNTGELFF	TGTGCCAGCAGCTCCCTCGGGGTGAACACCGGGGAGCTGTTTTTT
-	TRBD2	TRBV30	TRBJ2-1	CASGASSYNEQFF	TGTGCCAGCGGGGCCAGCTCCTACAATGAGCAGTTCTTC
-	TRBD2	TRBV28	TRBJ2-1	CASSPRRWTEREGVNEQFF	TGTGCCAGCAGCCCCCGCCGGTGGACCGAGCGGGAGGGTGTGAATGAGCAGTTCTTC
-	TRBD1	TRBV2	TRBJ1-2	CASSPSGQGGGYTF	TGTGCCAGCAGCCCATCGGGACAGGGTGGCGGCTACACCTTC
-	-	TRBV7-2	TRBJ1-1	CASSPIRVNTEAFF	TGTGCCAGCAGCCCGATCCGGGTGAACACTGAAGCTTTCTTT
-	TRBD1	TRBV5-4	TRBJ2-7	CASSWAGGYEQYF	TGTGCCAGCAGCTGGGCAGGGGGCTACGAGCAGTACTTC
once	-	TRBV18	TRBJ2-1	CASSPPSRGGGRNEQFF	TGTGCCAGCTCACCACCGTCTCGGGGAGGAGGGCGCAATGAGCAGTTCTTC
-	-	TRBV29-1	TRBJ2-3	CSVRTLDTQYF	TGCAGCGTTAGGACACTAGATACGCAGTATTTT
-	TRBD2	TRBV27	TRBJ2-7	CASTRLGTSSSYEQYF	TGTGCCAGCACCCGCCTGGGGACTAGCTCCTCCTACGAGCAGTACTTC
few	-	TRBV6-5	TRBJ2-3	CASSYTQTSTDTQYF	TGTGCCAGCAGTTACACCCAGACTAGTACAGATACGCAGTATTTT
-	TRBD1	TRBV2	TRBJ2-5	CASSTGQVGETQYF	TGTGCCAGCAGTACCGGACAGGTTGGTGAGACCCAGTACTTC
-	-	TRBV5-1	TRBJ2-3	CASSLGGVADTQYF	TGCGCCAGCAGCTTGGGAGGGGTGGCAGATACGCAGTATTTT